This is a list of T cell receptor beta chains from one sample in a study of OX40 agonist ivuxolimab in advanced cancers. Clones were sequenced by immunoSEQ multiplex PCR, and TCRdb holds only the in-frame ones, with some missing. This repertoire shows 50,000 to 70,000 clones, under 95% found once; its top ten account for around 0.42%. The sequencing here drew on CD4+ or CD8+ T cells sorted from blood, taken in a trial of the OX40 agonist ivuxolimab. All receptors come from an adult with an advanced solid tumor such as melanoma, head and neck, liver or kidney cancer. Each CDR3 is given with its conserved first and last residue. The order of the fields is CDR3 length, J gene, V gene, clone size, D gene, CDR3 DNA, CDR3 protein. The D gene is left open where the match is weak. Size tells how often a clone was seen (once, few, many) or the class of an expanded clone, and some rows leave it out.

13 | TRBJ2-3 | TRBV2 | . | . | TGTGCCAGCAGGCGGGACCTCACAGATACGCAGTATTTT | CASRRDLTDTQYF
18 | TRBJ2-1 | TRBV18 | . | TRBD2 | TGTGCCAGCTCACCACTGGCGAGGGCTAGCGGGAGTTTTGTTGAGCAGTTCTTC | CASSPLARASGSFVEQFF
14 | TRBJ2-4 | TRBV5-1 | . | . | TGCGCCAGCAGCTTGGGCCAGGTGGTGGACATTCAGTACTTC | CASSLGQVVDIQYF
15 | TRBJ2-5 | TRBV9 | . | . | TGTGCCAGCAGCTCCAGTGGGCAAGTCCAAGAGACCCAGTACTTC | CASSSSGQVQETQYF
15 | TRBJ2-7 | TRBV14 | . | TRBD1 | TGTGCCAGCAGCCGCGGGGACAGGGGGTCCTACGAGCAGTACTTC | CASSRGDRGSYEQYF
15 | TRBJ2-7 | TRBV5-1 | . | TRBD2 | TGCGCCAGCAGCTCAAACGGAGCGGGAGGTTACGAGCAGTACTTC | CASSSNGAGGYEQYF
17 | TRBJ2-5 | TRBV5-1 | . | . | TGCGCCAGCAGCCAAACCGGGACTGGCGGTTCCCGGGAGACCCAGTACTTC | CASSQTGTGGSRETQYF
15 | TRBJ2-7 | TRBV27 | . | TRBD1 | TGTGCCAGCAGTCACGGACAGGGGGCGGTATTCGAGCAGTACTTC | CASSHGQGAVFEQYF
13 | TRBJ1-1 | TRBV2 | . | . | TGTGCCAGCATGATCACGGTGAACACTGAAGCTTTCTTT | CASMITVNTEAFF
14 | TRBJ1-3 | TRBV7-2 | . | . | TGTGCCAGCACCCAGGGTAACTCTGGAAACACCATATATTTT | CASTQGNSGNTIYF
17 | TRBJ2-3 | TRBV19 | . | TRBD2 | TGTGCCAGTAGTGAGGGGACTAGCGGGAGCCAAACAGATACGCAGTATTTT | CASSEGTSGSQTDTQYF
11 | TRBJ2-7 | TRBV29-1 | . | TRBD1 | TGCAGCGCGGACAGGAGGTACGAGCAGTACTTC | CSADRRYEQYF
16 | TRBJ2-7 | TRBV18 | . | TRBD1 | TGTGCCAGCTCACCCTACCGGACAGGGGAGTTCTACGAGCAGTACTTC | CASSPYRTGEFYEQYF
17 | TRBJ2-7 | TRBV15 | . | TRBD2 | TGTGCCACCAGCAGCCCGGGACTAGCGGGATCCCGCGGCGAGCAGTACTTC | CATSSPGLAGSRGEQYF
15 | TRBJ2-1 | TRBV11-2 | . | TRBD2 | TGTGCCAGCAGCTTACGGATAGCGGGAGGCAATGAGCAGTTCTTC | CASSLRIAGGNEQFF
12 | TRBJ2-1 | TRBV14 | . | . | TGTGCCAGCAGCCACGGACAGAATGAGCAGTTCTTC | CASSHGQNEQFF
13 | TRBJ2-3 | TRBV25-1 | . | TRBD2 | TGTGCCAGCAGTTTAACTAGCGGGACCCGACAGTATTTT | CASSLTSGTRQYF
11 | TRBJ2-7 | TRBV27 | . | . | TGTGCCAGCAGGACCCGGGACCGCAGAAACTTC | CASRTRDRRNF
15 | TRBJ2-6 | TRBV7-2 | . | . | TGTGCCAGCAGCTTATGGGGGTCTGGGGCCAACGTCCTGACTTTC | CASSLWGSGANVLTF
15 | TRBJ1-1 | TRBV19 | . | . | TGTGCCAGTAATCAACCTTCGACAGCGAACACTGAAGCTTTCTTT | CASNQPSTANTEAFF
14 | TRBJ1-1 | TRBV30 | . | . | TGTGCCTGGAGTGTGGGCCCTGGGGCTACTGAAGCTTTCTTT | CAWSVGPGATEAFF
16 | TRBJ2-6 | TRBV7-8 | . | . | TGTGCCAGCAATCTGGGGGGAACCTCTGGGGCCAACGTCCTGACTTTC | CASNLGGTSGANVLTF
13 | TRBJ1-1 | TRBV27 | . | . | TGTGCCAGCAGTCCCGGATGGGACACTGAAGCTTTCTTT | CASSPGWDTEAFF
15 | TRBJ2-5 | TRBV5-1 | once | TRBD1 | TGCGCCAGCAGCCTCGCGACAGGGGGCCAAGAGACCCAGTACTTC | CASSLATGGQETQYF
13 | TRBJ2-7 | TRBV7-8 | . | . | TGTGCCAGCAGCTTAGGGGCCTCCCGGTGGCAGTACTTC | CASSLGASRWQYF
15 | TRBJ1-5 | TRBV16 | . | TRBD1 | TGTGCCAGCAGCCAGACCCGGACAGGGATTCAGCCCCAGCATTTT | CASSQTRTGIQPQHF
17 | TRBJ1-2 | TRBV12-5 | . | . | TGTGCTAGTGGCTTGGTTGGGGGTTCGGATGGGGACTATGGCTACACCTTC | CASGLVGGSDGDYGYTF
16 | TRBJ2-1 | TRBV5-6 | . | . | TGTGCCAGCATCCGGGGACGGGCGTGGGGCTACAATGAGCAGTTCTTC | CASIRGRAWGYNEQFF
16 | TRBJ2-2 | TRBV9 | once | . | TGTGCCAGCAGCCCCGTAGGACTCTTAGGACCCGGGGAGCTGTTTTTT | CASSPVGLLGPGELFF
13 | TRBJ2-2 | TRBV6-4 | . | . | TGTGCCAGCAGGGGGGAGAACACCGGGGAGCTGTTTTTT | CASRGENTGELFF
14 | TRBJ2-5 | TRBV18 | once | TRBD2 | TGTGCCAGCTCACCCCCAACTAGCGAAGAGACCCAGTACTTC | CASSPPTSEETQYF
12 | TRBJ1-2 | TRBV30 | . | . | TGTGCCGAATCGCAGGGTGACTATGGCTACACCTTC | CAESQGDYGYTF
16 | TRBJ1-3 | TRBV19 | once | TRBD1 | TGTGCCAGTACTAAGGGGACAGGGGGCGAAGTAAACACCATATATTTT | CASTKGTGGEVNTIYF
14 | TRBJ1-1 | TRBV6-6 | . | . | TGTGCCAGCAGTTACTCGCGCTTTGGGCCTGAAGCTTTCTTT | CASSYSRFGPEAFF
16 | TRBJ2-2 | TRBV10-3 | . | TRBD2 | TGTGCCATCAGTCATCGGACTAGCGGAAACACCGGGGAGCTGTTTTTT | CAISHRTSGNTGELFF
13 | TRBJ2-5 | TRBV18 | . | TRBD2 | TGTGCCAGCTCACCACGGGAGGGGGAGACCCAGTACTTC | CASSPREGETQYF
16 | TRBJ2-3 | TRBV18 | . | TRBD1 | TGTGCCAGCTCAACGACAGGGGTCGGTGGCACAGATACGCAGTATTTT | CASSTTGVGGTDTQYF
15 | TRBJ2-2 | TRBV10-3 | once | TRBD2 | TGTGCCATCAGCGCCGGGACTAGCGGGAGGGAAGGGCTGTTTTTT | CAISAGTSGREGLFF
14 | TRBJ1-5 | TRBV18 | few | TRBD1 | TGTGCCAGCTCACCGGGGACAGGGCCCCAGCCCCAGCATTTT | CASSPGTGPQPQHF
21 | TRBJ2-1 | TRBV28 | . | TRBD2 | TGTGCCAGCAGTACCGTAAGGGCCGGACTAGCGGGAGGGTTAGGGCGGAATGAGCAGTTCTTC | CASSTVRAGLAGGLGRNEQFF
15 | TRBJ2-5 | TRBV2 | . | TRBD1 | TGTGCCAGCAGAAACACCGGGACAGGGACCGAGACCCAGTACTTC | CASRNTGTGTETQYF
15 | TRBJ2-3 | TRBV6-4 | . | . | TGTGCCAGCAGTGACTCCGGGCAGCCGCCAGATACGCAGTATTTT | CASSDSGQPPDTQYF
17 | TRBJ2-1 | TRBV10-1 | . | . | TGCGCCAGCAGTGAGTTAGGAAGGTCAGGCTCCTACAATGAGCAGTTCTTC | CASSELGRSGSYNEQFF
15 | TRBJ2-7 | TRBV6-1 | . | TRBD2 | TGTGCCAGCAGTGAGATGGTAGCGGGGGGCTACGAGCAGTACTTC | CASSEMVAGGYEQYF
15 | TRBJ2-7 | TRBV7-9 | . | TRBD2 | TGTGCCAGCAGCTTAGGCTCGGGACTAGCTGACGAGCAGTACTTC | CASSLGSGLADEQYF
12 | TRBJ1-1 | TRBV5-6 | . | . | TGTGCCAGCAGCTTAAGTGCAGGGACGGCTTTCTTT | CASSLSAGTAFF
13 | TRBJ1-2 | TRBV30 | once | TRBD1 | TGTGCCTGGAGAAGACAGGGAATCGGCGGCTACACCTTC | CAWRRQGIGGYTF
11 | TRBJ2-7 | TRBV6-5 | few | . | TGTGCCAGCAGTGAAGGGATTGAGCAGTACTTC | CASSEGIEQYF